This T cell receptor beta chain was recorded in a study of blood T cell repertoires in COVID-19. The overall study: COVID-19 samples from acute and convalescent phases originated in the United States, Italy and Spain. PBMCs, B-cell-depleted T cells, or T cells were the source of the cDNA or gDNA that made up the material.

Per the original data handling: For nucleated cells, counts were estimated from reference gene primer amplification. Sequenced by immunoSEQ multiplex PCR; TCRdb stores in-frame clones only, minus some. The DNA was the basis for D and trimming; V, J and clone size are from that table. Of approximately 190,000 clones listed, roughly four fifths are singletons. This clone was detected once. This TCR was recovered from a woman between 40 and 55 years old with acute or convalescent COVID-19. The sample consisted of peripheral blood.

The CDR3 region has the DNA TGTGCCAGCAGCTCGGTCAGGGGATCCACTGAAGCTTTCTTT. It encodes CASSSVRGSTEAFF. This sequence joins TRBV11-2 and TRBJ1-1; tentative D call: TRBD1 (6 bases). Germline loops: CDR1 SGHAT, CDR2 FQNNGV. V lost 4 bases and J 4 bases, leaving 13 bases between the germline ends. The CDR3 has 14 amino acids.